This T cell receptor beta chain was profiled in a study of T cell responses to AZD1222 COVID-19 vaccine. As for this clone: As yet, its antigen is unknown.

Profiling relied on immunoSEQ multiplex PCR, and the TCRdb table lists in-frame clones only, not all of them. The table has over 110,000 clones, 80% to 95% seen once; the top ten hold roughly 3.1%. Notes on the study in general: Females outnumbered males among donors, who were mostly white British; clonal diversity was possibly underestimated. Reports indicate that nearly half of spike-specific TCRs are directed at unmutated variant regions. Baseline antibody screening turned up just a handful of seropositive AZD1222 recipients.

Source: peripheral blood, taken on day 0 of AZD1222 vaccination. The clonotype originates from an adult in good health.

DNA for the CDR3: TGCGCCAGCAGCCTACCAGGGGGTCGGGGGGAGCTGTTTTTT. The encoded protein is CASSLPGGRGELFF. V and J are TRBV5-1 and TRBJ2-2; TRBD1 aligns across 7 bases. The germline V gene has CDR1 SGHRS and CDR2 YFSETQ. This CDR3 is 14 amino acids long. V dropped 4 bases and J dropped 8; count of bases not matched to a gene: 8.